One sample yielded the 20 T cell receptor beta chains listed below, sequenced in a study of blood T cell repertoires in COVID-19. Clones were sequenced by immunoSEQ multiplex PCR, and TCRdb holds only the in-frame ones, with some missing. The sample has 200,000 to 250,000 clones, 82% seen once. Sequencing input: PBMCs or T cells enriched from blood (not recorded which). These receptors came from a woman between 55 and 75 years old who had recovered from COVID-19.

CDR3 coding DNA: TGCAGCGGATGGACAGGGGAAGGCGAAAAACTGTTTTTT. This gives the protein CSGWTGEGEKLFF. The chain joins TRBV29-1 to TRBJ1-4; 9 nucleotides align to TRBD1. J was trimmed by 8 bases and V by 7 bases; bases with no gene match: 8. The CDR3 is 13 residues long. Germline V gene data show CDR1 as SQVTM and CDR2 as ANQGSEA.

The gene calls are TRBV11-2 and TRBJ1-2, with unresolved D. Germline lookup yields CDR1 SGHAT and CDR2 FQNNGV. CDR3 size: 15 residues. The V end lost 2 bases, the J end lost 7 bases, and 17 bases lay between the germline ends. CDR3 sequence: CASSLIPQSTIGYTF. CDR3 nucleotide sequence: TGTGCCAGCAGCTTAATACCTCAATCGACTATTGGCTACACCTTC. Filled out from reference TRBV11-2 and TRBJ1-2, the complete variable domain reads EAGVAQSPRYKIIEKRQSVAFWCNPISGHATLYWYQQILGQGPKLLIQFQNNGVVDDSQLPKDRFSAERLKGVDSTLKIQPAKLEDSAVYLCASSLIPQSTIGYTFGSGTRLTVV.

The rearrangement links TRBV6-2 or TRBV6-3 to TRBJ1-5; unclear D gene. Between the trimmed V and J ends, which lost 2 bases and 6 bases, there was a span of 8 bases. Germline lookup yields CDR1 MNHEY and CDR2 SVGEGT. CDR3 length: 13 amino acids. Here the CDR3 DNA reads TGTGCCAGCAGTTACCCAGGTCCTCAGCCCCAGCATTTT. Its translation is CASSYPGPQPQHF.

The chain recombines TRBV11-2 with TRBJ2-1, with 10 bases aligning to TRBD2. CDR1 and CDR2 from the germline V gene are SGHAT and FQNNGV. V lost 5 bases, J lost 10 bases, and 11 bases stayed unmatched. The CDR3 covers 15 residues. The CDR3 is CASSLLSSGSPEQFF. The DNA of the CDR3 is TGTGCCAGCAGCCTTCTTTCTAGCGGGAGCCCCGAGCAGTTCTTC.

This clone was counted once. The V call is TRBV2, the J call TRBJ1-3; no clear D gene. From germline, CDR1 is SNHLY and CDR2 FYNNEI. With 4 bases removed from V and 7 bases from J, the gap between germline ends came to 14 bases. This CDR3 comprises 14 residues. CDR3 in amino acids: CASSVSRIWNTIYF. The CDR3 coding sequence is TGTGCCAGCAGTGTTAGTCGAATCTGGAACACCATATATTTT.

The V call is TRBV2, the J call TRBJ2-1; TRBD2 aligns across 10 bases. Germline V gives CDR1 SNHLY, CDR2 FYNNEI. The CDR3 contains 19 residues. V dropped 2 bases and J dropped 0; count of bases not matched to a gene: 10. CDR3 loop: CASSETGSGGPSSYNEQFF. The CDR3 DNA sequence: TGTGCCAGCAGTGAAACTGGTAGCGGGGGGCCAAGCTCCTACAATGAGCAGTTCTTC.

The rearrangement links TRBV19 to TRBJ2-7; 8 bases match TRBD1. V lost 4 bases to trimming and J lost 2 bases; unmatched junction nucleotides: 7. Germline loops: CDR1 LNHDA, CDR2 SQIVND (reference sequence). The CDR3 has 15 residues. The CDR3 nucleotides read TGTGCCAGTAGTAGCCAAGGACAGGGCCCCTACGAGCAGTACTTC. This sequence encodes CASSSQGQGPYEQYF.

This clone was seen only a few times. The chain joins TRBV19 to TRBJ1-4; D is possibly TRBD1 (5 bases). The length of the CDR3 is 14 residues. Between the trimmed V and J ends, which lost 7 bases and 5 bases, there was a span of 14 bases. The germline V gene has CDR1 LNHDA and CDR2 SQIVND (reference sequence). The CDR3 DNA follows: TGTGCCAGTACCCCCAGGGATAGCAATGAAAAACTGTTTTTT. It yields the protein CASTPRDSNEKLFF.

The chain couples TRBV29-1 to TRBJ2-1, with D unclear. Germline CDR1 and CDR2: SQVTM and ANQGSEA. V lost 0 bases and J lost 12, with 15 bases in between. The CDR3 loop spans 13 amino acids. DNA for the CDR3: TGCAGCGTTGAAGACCCTTATCTAAAACGGCAGTTCTTC. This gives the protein CSVEDPYLKRQFF.

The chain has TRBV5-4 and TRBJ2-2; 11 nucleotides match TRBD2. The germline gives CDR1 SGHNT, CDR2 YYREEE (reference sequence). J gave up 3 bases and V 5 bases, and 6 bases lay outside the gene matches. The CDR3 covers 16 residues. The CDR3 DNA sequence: TGTGCCAGCAGTTCCCGACTAGCGGGATACACCGGGGAGCTGTTTTTT. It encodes CASSSRLAGYTGELFF.

The CDR3: CASSISGGQGNLFYGYTF. CDR3 bases: TGTGCCAGTAGTATAAGCGGAGGACAGGGCAATCTTTTCTATGGCTACACCTTC. The chain links TRBV19 to TRBJ1-2; 8 positions agree with TRBD1. The germline gives CDR1 LNHDA, CDR2 SQIVND (reference sequence). The V gene end was trimmed by 2 bases and the J gene end by 4 bases; junction bases not matched to a gene: 15. The CDR3 spans 18 residues.

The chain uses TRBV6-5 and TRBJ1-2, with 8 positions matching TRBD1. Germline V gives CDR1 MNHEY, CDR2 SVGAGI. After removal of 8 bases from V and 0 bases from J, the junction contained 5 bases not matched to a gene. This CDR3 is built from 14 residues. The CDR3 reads CASFGTGSNYGYTF. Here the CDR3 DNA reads TGTGCCAGCTTTGGGACAGGCTCTAACTATGGCTACACCTTC.

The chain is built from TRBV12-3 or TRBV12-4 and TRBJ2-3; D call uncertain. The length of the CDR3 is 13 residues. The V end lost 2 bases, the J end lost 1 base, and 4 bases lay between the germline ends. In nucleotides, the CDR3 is TGTGCCAGCAGTTTATCTGGCACAGATACGCAGTATTTT. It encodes CASSLSGTDTQYF.

The CDR3 here is CASRSPGLLSYEQYF. The CDR3, as DNA: TGTGCCAGCAGATCGCCCGGACTTTTGTCTTACGAGCAGTACTTC. The chain is built from TRBV28 and TRBJ2-7, with D maybe TRBD2 (5 bases). CDR3 length: 15 residues. The germline V and J ends were trimmed by 6 bases and 4 bases, with 19 bases remaining between them. CDR1 is MDHEN and CDR2 is SYDVKM in the germline V gene.

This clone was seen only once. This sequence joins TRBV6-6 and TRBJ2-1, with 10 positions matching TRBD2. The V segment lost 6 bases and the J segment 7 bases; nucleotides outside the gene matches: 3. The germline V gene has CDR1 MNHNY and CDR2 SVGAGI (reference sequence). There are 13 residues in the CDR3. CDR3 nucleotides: TGTGCCAGCAGGGGACTAGCGTATAATGAGCAGTTCTTC. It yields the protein CASRGLAYNEQFF.

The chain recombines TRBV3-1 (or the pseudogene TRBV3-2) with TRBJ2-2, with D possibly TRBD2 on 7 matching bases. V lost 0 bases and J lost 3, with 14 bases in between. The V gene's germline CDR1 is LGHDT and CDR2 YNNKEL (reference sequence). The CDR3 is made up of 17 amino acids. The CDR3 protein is CASSQDQAGADTGELFF. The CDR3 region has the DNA TGTGCCAGCAGCCAAGATCAGGCGGGGGCGGACACCGGGGAGCTGTTTTTT.

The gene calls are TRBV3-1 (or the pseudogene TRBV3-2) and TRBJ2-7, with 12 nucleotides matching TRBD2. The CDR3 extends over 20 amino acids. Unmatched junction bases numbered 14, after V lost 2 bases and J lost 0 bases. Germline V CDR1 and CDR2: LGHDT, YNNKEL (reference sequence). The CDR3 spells CASSQSRASGRAFGSYEQYF. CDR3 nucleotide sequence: TGTGCCAGCAGCCAAAGCCGAGCTAGCGGGAGGGCCTTTGGCTCCTACGAGCAGTACTTC.

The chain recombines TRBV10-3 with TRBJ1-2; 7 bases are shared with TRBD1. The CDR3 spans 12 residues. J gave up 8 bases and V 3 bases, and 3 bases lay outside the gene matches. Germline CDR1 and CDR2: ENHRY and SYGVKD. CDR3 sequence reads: CAISEQGRGYTF. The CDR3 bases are TGTGCCATCAGTGAACAGGGGCGCGGCTACACCTTC.

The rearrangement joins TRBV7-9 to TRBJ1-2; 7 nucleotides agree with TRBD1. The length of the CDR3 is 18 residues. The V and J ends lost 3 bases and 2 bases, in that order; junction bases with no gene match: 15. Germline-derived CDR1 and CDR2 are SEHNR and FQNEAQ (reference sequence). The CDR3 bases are TGTGCCAGCAGCTTCGGGTCGGACAGGTCCGTATACAACTATGGCTACACCTTC. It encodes CASSFGSDRSVYNYGYTF. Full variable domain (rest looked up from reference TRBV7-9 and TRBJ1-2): DTGVSQNPRHKITKRGQNVTFRCDPISEHNRLYWYRQTLGQGPEFLTYFQNEAQLEKSRLLSDRFSAERPKGSFSTLEIQRTEQGDSAMYLCASSFGSDRSVYNYGYTFGSGTRLTVV.

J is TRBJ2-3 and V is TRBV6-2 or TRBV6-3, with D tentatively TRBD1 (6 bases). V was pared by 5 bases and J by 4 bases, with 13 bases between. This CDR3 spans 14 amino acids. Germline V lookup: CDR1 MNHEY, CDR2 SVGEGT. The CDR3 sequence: CASSTRTGSDTQYF. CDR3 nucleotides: TGTGCCAGCAGTACCCGAACAGGGTCAGATACGCAGTATTTT.